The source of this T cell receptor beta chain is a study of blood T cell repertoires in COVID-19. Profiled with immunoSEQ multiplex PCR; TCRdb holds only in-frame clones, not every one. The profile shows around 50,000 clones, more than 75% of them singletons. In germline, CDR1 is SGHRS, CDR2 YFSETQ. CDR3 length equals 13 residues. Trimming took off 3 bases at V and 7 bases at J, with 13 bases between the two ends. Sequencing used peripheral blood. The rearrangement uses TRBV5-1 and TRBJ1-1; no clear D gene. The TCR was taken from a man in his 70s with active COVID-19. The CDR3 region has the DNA TGCGCCAGCAGCTGGTCCACTGAGAGTGAAGCTTTCTTT. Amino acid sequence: CASSWSTESEAFF.